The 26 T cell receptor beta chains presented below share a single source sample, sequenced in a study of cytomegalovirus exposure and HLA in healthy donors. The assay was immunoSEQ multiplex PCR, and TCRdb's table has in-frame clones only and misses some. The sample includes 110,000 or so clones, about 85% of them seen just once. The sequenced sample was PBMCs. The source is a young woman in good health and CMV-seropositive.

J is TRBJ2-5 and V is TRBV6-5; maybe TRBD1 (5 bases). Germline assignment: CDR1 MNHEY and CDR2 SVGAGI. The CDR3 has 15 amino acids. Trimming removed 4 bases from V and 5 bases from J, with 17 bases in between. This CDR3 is CASSFFGRVGETQYF. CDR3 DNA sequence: TGTGCCAGCAGTTTCTTCGGCAGGGTGGGTGAGACCCAGTACTTC.

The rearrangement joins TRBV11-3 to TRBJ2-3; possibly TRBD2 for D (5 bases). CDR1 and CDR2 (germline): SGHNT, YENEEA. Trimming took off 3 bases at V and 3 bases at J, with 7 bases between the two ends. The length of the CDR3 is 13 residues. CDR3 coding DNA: TGTGCCAGCAGCTTGTCGGGGACAGATACGCAGTATTTT. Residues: CASSLSGTDTQYF.

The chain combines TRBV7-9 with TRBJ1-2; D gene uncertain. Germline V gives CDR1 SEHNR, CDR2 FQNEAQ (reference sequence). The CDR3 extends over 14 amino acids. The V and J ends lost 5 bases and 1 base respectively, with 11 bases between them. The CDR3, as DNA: TGTGCCAGCAGCGACCTGGAGGGTAACTATGGCTACACCTTC. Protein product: CASSDLEGNYGYTF.

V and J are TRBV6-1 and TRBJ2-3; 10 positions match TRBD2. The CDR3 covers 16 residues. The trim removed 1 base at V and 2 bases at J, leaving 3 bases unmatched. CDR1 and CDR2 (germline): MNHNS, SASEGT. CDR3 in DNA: TGTGCCAGCAGTGAAGTCCTAGCGGGGGACACAGATACGCAGTATTTT. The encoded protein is CASSEVLAGDTDTQYF.

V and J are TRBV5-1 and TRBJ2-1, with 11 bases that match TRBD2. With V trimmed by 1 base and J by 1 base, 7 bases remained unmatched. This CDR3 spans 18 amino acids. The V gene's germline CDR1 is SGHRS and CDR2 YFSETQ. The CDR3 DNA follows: TGCGCCAGCAGCTTGCCGATAGCGGGGGGGCGTTCCTACAATGAGCAGTTCTTC. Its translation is CASSLPIAGGRSYNEQFF.

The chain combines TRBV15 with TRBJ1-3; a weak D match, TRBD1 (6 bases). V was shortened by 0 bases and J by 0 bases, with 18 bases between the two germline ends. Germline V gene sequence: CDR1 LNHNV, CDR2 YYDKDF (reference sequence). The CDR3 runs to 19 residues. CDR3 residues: CATSREGPSDSYSGNTIYF. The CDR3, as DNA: TGTGCCACCAGCAGAGAAGGGCCCTCGGACAGTTACTCTGGAAACACCATATATTTT. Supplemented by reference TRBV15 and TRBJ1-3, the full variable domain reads DAMVIQNPRYQVTQFGKPVTLSCSQTLNHNVMYWYQQKSSQAPKLLFHYYDKDFNNEADTPDNFQSRRPNTSFCFLDIRSPGLGDTAMYLCATSREGPSDSYSGNTIYFGEGSWLTVV.

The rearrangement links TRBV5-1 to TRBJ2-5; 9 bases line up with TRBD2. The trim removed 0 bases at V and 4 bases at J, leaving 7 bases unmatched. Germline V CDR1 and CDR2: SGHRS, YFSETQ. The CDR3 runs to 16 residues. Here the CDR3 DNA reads TGCGCCAGCAGCTTGGAGGTGACTAGCGGTGGAGAGACCCAGTACTTC. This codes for CASSLEVTSGGETQYF.

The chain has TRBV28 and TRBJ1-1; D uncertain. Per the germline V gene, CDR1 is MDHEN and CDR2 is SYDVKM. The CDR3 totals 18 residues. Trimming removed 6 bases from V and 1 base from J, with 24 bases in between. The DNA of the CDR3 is TGTGCCAGCAGGTCTCGTGCCTCCCTTCGACGGGGGAACACTGAAGCTTTCTTT. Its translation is CASRSRASLRRGNTEAFF.

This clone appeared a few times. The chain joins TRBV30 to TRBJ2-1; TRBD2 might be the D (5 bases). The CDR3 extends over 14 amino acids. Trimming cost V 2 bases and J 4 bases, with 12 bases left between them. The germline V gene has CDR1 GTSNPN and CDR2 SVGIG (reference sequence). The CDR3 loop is CAWSPGFGYNEQFF. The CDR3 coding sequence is TGTGCCTGGAGTCCGGGGTTTGGATACAATGAGCAGTTCTTC.

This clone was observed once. The CDR3 sequence is CASSEFLVGQGASYNSPLHF. Written as DNA, the CDR3 is TGTGCCAGCAGTGAATTCCTCGTGGGACAGGGGGCGTCCTATAATTCACCCCTCCACTTT. The chain is built from TRBV6-1 and TRBJ1-6; the match to TRBD1 covers 12 bases. Germline values: CDR1 MNHNS, CDR2 SASEGT. V shed 2 bases and J 1 base; nucleotides not matched to a gene: 9. The CDR3 sequence is 20 residues long.

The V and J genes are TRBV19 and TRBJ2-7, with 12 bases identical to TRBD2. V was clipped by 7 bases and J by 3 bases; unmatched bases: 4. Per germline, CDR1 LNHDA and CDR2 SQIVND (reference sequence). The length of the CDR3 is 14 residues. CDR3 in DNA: TGTGCCAGTACCCGGACTAGCGGGAACTACGAGCAGTACTTC. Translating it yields CASTRTSGNYEQYF.

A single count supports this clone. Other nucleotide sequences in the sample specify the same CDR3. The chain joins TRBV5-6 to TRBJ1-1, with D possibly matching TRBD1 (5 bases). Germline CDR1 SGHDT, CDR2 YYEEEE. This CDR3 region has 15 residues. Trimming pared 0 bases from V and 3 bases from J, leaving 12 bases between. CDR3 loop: CASSLGYRGDTEAFF. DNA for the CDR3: TGTGCCAGCAGCTTGGGATACCGGGGGGACACTGAAGCTTTCTTT.

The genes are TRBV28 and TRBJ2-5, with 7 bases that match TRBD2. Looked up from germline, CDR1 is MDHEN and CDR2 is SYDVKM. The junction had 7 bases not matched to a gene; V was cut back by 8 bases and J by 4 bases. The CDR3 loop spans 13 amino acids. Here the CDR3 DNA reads TGTGCCAGCGATATAGCGGGCGGAGAGACCCAGTACTTC. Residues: CASDIAGGETQYF.

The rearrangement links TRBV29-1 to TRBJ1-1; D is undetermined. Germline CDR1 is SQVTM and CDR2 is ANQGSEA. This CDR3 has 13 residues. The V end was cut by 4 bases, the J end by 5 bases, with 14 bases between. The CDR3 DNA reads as TGCAGCGTTGTAGCGGGATTGGCGACTGAAGCTTTCTTT. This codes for CSVVAGLATEAFF.

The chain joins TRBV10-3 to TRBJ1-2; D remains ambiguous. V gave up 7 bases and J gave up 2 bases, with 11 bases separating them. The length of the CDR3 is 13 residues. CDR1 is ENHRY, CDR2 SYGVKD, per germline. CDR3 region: CAIKTEPNYGYTF. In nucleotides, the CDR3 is TGTGCCATCAAAACGGAGCCGAACTATGGCTACACCTTC.

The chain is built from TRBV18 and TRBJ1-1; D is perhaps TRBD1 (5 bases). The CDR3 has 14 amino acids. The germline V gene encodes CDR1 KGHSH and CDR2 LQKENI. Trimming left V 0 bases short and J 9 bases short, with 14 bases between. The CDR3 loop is CASSPPTRGSQAFF. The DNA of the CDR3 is TGTGCCAGCTCACCACCGACTCGGGGGTCTCAAGCTTTCTTT.

The CDR3 spells CSVKPGTGFAYEQYF. CDR3 nucleotides: TGCAGCGTTAAACCGGGGACAGGGTTTGCCTACGAGCAGTACTTC. The gene calls are TRBV29-1 and TRBJ2-7; TRBD1 agrees at 9 bases. Germline V CDR1 and CDR2: SQVTM, ANQGSEA. V dropped 5 bases and J dropped 2; count of bases not matched to a gene: 10. The CDR3 is 15 amino acids.

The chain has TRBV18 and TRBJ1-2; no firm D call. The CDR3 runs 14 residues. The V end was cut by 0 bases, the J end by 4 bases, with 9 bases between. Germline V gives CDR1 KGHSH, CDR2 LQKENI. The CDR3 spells CASSPPRVTYGYTF. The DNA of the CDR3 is TGTGCCAGCTCACCACCGCGGGTCACCTATGGCTACACCTTC.

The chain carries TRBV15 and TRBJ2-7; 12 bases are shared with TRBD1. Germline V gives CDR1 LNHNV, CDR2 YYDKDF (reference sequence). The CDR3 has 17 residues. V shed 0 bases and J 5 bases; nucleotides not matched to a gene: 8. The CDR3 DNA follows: TGTGCCACCAGCAGAGATCTCGGGACAGGGGGCTGGGACGAGCAGTACTTC. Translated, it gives CATSRDLGTGGWDEQYF.

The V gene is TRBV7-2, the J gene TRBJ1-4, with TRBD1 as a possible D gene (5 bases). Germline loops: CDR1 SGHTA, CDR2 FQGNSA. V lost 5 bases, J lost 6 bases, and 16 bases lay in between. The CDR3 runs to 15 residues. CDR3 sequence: CASSPRAGGDEKLFF. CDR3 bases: TGTGCCAGCAGCCCCAGGGCGGGGGGGGATGAAAAACTGTTTTTT.

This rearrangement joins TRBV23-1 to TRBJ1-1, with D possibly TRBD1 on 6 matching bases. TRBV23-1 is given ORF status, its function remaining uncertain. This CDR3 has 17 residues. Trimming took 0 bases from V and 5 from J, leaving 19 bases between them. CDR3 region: CASSQSSWLGARTEAFF. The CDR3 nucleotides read TGCGCCAGCAGTCAATCTTCCTGGCTGGGGGCGAGGACTGAAGCTTTCTTT.

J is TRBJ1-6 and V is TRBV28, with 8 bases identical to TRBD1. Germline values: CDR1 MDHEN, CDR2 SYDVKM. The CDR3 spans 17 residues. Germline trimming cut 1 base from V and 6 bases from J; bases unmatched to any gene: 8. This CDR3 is CASSLSETGELNSPLHF. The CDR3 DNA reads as TGTGCCAGCAGTTTATCTGAGACAGGGGAACTTAATTCACCCCTCCACTTT.

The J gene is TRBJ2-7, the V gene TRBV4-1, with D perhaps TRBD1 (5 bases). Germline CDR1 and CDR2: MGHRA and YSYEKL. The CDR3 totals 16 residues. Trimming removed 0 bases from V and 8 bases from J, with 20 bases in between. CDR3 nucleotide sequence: TGCGCCAGCAGCCAAGATAAGACAGTAAAAGCCAGCCAGCAGTACTTC. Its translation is CASSQDKTVKASQQYF.

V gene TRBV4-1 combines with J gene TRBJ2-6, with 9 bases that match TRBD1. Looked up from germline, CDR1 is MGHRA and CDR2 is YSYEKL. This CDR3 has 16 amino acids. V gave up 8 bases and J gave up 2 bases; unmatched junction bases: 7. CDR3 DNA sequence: TGCGCCAGCGATCCGGGACAGGGCGCTGGGGCCAACGTCCTGACTTTC. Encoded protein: CASDPGQGAGANVLTF.

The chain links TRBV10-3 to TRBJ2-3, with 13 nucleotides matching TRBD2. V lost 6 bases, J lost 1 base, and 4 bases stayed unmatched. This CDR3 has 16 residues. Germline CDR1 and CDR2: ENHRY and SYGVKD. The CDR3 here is CAIRPGTSGGTDTQYF. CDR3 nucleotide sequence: TGTGCCATCAGACCCGGGACTAGCGGGGGCACAGATACGCAGTATTTT.

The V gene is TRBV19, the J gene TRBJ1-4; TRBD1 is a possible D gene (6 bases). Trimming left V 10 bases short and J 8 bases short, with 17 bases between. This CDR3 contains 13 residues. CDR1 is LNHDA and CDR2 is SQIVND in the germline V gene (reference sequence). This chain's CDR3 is CATTGLGGEKLFF. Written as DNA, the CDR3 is TGTGCCACCACAGGGTTAGGAGGAGAAAAACTGTTTTTT.